One and the same sample provided the 3 T cell receptor beta chains below, sequenced in a study of T-cell memory formation after mild COVID-19. Each CDR3 protein is one row after TCRdb ran MiXCR on the 5' RACE reads. Altogether 550,000 to 650,000 distinct CDR3 sequences are present, roughly 17% being singletons, with the ten largest covering around 7.8%. Sequencing was done on a sample of PBMCs or a T cell subset sorted from them (not recorded which). These receptors originate from an adult woman who had mild COVID-19 (a few samples of this study predate the infection). Cell type and time point are not known.

Turning to this clonotype: One end of the junction varies from germline; a read error may be responsible. V is TRBV12-3 or TRBV12-4 and J is TRBJ2-1; TRBD2 agrees at 11 bases. This CDR3 is 14 amino acids long. The CDR3 spells CASRLAGGLGEQFF. Here the CDR3 DNA reads TGTGCCAGCAGGTTAGCGGGAGGGCTAGGTGAGCAGTTCTTC.

This clonotype was recorded many times. The chain uses TRBV9 and TRBJ2-2, with 7 bases fitting TRBD1. The germline V gene has CDR1 SGDLS and CDR2 YYNGEE. V lost 2 bases, J lost 3 bases, and 1 base stayed unmatched. The CDR3 covers 14 residues. CDR3 nucleotides: TGTGCCAGCAGCGTCGACAGGGACACCGGGGAGCTGTTTTTT. Encoded protein: CASSVDRDTGELFF.

The chain uses TRBV7-6 and TRBJ2-1; D might be TRBD2 (5 bases). The CDR3 spans 14 residues. Germline CDR1 reads SGHVS; CDR2 reads FNYEAQ. The V and J ends lost 5 bases and 7 bases respectively, with 15 bases between them. The CDR3: CASSPVPRGNEQFF. CDR3 in DNA: TGTGCCAGCAGCCCCGTACCCCGGGGAAATGAGCAGTTCTTC.